This TCR beta chain was captured by sequencing in a study of radiation and T cells in renal cell carcinoma. Germline CDR1 and CDR2: LNHDA and SQIVND (reference sequence). The V and J ends lost 0 bases and 5 bases respectively, with 13 bases between them. The CDR3 runs 15 residues. General study findings and limits: In blood, top tumor clones expanded by 2 weeks, shrinking by 4. Without pretreatment biopsies, baseline tumor clonotype presence was undetermined.

A word on this clone: Its specificity is unknown.

This table comes from immunoSEQ multiplex PCR, and its TCRdb copy is limited to in-frame clones, with some not included. The data contain tens of thousands of clones, about 83% of them singletons. Documented time point: baseline pretreatment blood. As to treatment: 15 Gy SBRT to primary tumor, nephrectomy 4 weeks later. After SBRT, blood was collected at 2 and 4 weeks, plus baseline. This renal cell carcinoma was of the clear cell type. The receptor comes from a woman in her 70s with renal cell carcinoma. V is TRBV19 and J is TRBJ2-5; D gene unclear. The sample here was blood, taken from a patient whose treatment included radiotherapy and nephrectomy. CDR3: CASSIDTRQQETQYF. The DNA for the CDR3 is TGTGCCAGTAGTATAGATACTCGTCAACAGGAGACCCAGTACTTC.